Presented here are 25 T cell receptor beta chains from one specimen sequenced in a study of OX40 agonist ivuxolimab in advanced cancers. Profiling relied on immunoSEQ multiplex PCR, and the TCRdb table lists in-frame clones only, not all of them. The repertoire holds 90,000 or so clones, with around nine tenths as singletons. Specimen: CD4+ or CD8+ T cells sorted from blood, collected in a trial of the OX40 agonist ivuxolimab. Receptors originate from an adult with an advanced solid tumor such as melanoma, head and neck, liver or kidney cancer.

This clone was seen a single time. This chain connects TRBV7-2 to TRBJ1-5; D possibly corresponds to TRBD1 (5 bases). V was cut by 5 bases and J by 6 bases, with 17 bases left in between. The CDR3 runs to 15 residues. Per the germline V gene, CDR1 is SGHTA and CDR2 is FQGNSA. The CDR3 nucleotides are TGTGCCAGCAGCCCCAGGGATGGTCTGCGTCAGCCCCAGCATTTT. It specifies CASSPRDGLRQPQHF.

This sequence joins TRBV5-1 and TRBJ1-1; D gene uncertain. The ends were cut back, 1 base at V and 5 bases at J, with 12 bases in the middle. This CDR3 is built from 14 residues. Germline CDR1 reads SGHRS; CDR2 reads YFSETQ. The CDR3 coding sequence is TGCGCCAGCAGCTTGATGGGAATTCAGACTGAAGCTTTCTTT. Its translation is CASSLMGIQTEAFF. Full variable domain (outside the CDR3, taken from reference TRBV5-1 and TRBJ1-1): KAGVTQTPRYLIKTRGQQVTLSCSPISGHRSVSWYQQTPGQGLQFLFEYFSETQRNKGNFPGRFSGRQFSNSRSEMNVSTLELGDSALYLCASSLMGIQTEAFFGQGTRLTVV.

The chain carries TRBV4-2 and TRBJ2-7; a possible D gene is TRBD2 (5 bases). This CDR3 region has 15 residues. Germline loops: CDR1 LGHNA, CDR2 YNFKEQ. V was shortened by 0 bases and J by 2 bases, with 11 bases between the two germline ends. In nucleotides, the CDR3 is TGTGCCAGCAGCCAAGATCCAGCGGCGGCCTACGAGCAGTACTTC. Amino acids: CASSQDPAAAYEQYF.

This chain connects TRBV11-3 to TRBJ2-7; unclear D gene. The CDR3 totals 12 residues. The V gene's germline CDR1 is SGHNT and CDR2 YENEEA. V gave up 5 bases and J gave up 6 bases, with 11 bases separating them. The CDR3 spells CASSPSAVEQYF. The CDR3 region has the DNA TGTGCCAGCAGCCCCTCTGCCGTCGAGCAGTACTTC.

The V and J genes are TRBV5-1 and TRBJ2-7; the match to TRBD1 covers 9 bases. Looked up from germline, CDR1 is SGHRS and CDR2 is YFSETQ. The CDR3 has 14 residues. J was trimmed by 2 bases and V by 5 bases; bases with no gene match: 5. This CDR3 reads CASSIGQGPYEQYF. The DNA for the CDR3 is TGCGCCAGCAGTATCGGACAGGGGCCCTACGAGCAGTACTTC.

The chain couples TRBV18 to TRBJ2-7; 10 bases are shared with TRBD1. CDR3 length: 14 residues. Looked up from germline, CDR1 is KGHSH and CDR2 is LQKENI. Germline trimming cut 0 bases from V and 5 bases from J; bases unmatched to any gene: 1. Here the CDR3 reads CASSPPGTGDEQYF. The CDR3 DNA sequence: TGTGCCAGCTCACCACCTGGGACAGGGGACGAGCAGTACTTC.

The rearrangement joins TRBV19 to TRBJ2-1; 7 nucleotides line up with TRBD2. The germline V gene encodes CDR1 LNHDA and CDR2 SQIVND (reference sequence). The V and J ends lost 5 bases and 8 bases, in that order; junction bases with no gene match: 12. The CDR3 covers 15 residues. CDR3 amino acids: CASSLQRGPSDEQFF. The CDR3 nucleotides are TGTGCCAGTAGTCTACAGCGGGGCCCTTCGGATGAGCAGTTCTTC.

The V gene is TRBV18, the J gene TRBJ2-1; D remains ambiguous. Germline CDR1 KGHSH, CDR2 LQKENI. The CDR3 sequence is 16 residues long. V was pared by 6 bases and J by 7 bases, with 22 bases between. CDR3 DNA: TGTGCCAGCTCCCGAGGCTGGGTGGTTATGAGGAATGAGCAGTTCTTC. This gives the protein CASSRGWVVMRNEQFF.

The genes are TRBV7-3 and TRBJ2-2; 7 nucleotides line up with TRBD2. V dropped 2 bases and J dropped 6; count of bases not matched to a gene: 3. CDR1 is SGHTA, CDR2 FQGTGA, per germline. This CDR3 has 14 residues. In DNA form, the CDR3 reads TGTGCCAGCAGCTTACAGCGGGGCTCCGGGGAGCTGTTTTTT. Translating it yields CASSLQRGSGELFF.

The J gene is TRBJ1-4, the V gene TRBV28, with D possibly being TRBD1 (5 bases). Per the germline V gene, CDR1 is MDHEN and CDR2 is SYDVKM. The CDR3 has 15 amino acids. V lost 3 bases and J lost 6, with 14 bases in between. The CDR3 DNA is TGTGCCAGCAGTTTTCCGCAGGGAGGGTATGAAAAACTGTTTTTT. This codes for CASSFPQGGYEKLFF.

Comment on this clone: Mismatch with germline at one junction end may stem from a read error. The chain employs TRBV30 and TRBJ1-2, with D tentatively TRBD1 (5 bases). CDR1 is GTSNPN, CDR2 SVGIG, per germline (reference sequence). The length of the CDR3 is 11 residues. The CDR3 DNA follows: TGTGCCTGCCGAGCTCCGGGACGGACTTCTTTC. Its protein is CACRAPGRTSF.

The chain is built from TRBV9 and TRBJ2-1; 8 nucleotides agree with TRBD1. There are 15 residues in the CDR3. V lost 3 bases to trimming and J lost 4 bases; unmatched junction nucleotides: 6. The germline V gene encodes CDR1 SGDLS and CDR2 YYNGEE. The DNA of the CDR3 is TGTGCCAGCAGCGCAGGACAGGGCGGGTACAATGAGCAGTTCTTC. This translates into CASSAGQGGYNEQFF.

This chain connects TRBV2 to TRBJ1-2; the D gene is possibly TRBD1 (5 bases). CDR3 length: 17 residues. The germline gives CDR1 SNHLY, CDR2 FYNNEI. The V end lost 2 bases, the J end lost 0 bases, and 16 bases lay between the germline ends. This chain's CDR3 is CASSESRTRLTNYGYTF. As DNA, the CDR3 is TGTGCCAGCAGTGAATCCCGGACACGCTTAACTAACTATGGCTACACCTTC.

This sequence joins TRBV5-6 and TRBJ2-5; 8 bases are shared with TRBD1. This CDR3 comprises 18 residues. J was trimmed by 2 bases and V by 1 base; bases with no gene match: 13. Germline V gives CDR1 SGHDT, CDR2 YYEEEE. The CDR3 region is CASSLRWTSGQAQETQYF. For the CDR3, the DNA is TGTGCCAGCAGCTTGCGTTGGACATCGGGACAGGCTCAAGAGACCCAGTACTTC.

This CDR3 is CAWSVNLNSYEQYF. The DNA for the CDR3 is TGTGCCTGGAGTGTAAACCTAAACTCCTACGAGCAGTACTTC. V usage is TRBV30 and J usage is TRBJ2-7; D remains ambiguous. With 0 bases removed from V and 0 bases from J, the gap between germline ends came to 9 bases. The CDR3 length is 14 residues. Looked up from germline, CDR1 is GTSNPN and CDR2 is SVGIG (reference sequence).

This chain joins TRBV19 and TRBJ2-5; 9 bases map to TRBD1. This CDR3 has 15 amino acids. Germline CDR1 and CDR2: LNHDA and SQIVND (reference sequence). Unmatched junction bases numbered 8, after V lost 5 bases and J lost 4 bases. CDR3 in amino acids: CASSPGTGRRETQYF. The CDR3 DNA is TGTGCCAGTAGTCCCGGGACAGGGAGGAGAGAGACCCAGTACTTC.

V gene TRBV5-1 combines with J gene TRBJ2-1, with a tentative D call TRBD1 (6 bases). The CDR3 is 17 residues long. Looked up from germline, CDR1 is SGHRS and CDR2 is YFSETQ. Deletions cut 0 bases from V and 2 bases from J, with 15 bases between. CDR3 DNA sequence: TGCGCCAGCAGCTTGGAGGTTGCAGGGGTAGCCTACAATGAGCAGTTCTTC. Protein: CASSLEVAGVAYNEQFF.

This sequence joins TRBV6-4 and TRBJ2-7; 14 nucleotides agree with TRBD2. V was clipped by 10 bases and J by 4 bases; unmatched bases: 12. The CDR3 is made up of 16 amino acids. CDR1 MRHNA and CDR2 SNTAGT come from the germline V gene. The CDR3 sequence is CANGLAGGPTPYEQYF. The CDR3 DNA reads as TGTGCCAACGGACTAGCGGGAGGACCGACCCCTTACGAGCAGTACTTC.

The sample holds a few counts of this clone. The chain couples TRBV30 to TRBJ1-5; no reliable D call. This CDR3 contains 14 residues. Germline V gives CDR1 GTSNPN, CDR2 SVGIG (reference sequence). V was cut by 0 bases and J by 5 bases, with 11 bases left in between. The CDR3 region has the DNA TGTGCCTGGAGTGTTCCCCAGGCCCATCAGCCCCAGCATTTT. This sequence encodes CAWSVPQAHQPQHF.

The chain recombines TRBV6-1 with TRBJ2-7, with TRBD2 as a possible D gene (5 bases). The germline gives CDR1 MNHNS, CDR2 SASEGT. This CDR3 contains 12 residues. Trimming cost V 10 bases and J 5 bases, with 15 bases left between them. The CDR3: CAISIRENEQYF. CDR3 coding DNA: TGTGCCATCTCCATAAGGGAGAACGAGCAGTACTTC.

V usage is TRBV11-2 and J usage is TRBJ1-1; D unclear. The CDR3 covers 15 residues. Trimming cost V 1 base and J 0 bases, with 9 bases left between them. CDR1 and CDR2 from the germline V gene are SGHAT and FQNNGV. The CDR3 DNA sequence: TGTGCCAGCAGCTTAGTGCCGGGAATGAACACTGAAGCTTTCTTT. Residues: CASSLVPGMNTEAFF.

CDR3 region: CASSRSHEAFF. Written as DNA, the CDR3 is TGTGCCAGCAGCCGATCCCATGAAGCTTTCTTT. The gene calls are TRBV4-2 and TRBJ1-1; D is unclear. The CDR3 is made up of 11 amino acids. Germline V gene sequence: CDR1 LGHNA, CDR2 YNFKEQ. Trimming stripped 4 bases from V and 7 bases from J, with 7 bases between.

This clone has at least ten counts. The CDR3 DNA sequence: TGTGCCAGCAGTTACTCCCGGGACGCCCATACGCCCCAGCATTTT. The encoded protein is CASSYSRDAHTPQHF. This chain links TRBV6-5 with TRBJ1-5; maybe TRBD1 (5 bases). Germline assignment: CDR1 MNHEY and CDR2 SVGAGI. The CDR3 spans 15 residues. V lost 0 bases, J lost 9 bases, and 15 bases lay in between.

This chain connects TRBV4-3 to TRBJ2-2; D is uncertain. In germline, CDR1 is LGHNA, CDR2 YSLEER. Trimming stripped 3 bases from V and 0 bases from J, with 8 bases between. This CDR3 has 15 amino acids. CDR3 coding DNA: TGCGCCAGCAGCCAGCCAGGAACGAACACCGGGGAGCTGTTTTTT. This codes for CASSQPGTNTGELFF.

The CDR3 nucleotides read TGTGCCAGCAGCGACAGCGGGAGGTGGACAGATACGCAGTATTTT. Translated, it gives CASSDSGRWTDTQYF. The chain recombines TRBV7-3 with TRBJ2-3; 9 bases map to TRBD2. J was trimmed by 3 bases and V by 5 bases; bases with no gene match: 6. The CDR3 length is 15 residues. The germline V gene encodes CDR1 SGHTA and CDR2 FQGTGA. Supplemented by reference TRBV7-3 and TRBJ2-3, the full variable domain reads GAGVSQTPSNKVTEKGKYVELRCDPISGHTALYWYRQSLGQGPEFLIYFQGTGAADDSGLPNDRFFAVRPEGSVSTLKIQRTERGDSAVYLCASSDSGRWTDTQYFGPGTRLTVL.